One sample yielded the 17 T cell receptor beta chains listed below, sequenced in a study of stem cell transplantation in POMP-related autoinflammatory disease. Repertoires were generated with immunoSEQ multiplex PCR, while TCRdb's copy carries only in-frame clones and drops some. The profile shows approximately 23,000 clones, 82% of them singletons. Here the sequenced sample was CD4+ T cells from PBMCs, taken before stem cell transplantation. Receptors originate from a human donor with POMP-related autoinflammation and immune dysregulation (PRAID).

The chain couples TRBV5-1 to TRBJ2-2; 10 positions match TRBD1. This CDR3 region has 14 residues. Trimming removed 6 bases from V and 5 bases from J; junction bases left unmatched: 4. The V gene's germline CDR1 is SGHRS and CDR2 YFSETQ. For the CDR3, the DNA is TGCGCCAGCAAGGACAGGGGGAGGACCGGGGAGCTGTTTTTT. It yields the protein CASKDRGRTGELFF.

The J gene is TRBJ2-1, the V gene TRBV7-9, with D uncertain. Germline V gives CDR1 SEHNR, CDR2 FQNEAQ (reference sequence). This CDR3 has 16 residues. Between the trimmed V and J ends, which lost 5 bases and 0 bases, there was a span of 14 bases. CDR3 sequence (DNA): TGTGCCAGCAGCCCCTTTGTGTGGAGCTCCTACAATGAGCAGTTCTTC. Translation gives CASSPFVWSSYNEQFF. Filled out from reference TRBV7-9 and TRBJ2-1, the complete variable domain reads DTGVSQNPRHKITKRGQNVTFRCDPISEHNRLYWYRQTLGQGPEFLTYFQNEAQLEKSRLLSDRFSAERPKGSFSTLEIQRTEQGDSAMYLCASSPFVWSSYNEQFFGPGTRLTVL.

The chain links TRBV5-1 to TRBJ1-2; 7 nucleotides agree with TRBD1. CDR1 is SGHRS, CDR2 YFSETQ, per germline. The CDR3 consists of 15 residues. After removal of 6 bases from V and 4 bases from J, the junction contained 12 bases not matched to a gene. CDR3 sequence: CASTEFGGQSYGYTF. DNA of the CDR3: TGCGCCAGCACCGAATTCGGGGGACAGTCCTATGGCTACACCTTC.

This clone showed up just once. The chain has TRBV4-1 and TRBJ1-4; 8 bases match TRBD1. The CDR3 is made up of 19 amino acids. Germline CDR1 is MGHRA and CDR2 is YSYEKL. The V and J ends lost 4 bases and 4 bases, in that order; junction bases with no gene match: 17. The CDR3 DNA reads TGCGCCAGCAGCCTAAGAGCTGGCAGGGGGCAATTTATTAATGAAAAACTGTTTTTT. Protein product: CASSLRAGRGQFINEKLFF.

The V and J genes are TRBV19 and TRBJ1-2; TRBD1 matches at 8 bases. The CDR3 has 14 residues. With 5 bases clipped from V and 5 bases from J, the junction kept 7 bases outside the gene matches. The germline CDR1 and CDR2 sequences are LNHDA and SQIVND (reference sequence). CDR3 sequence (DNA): TGTGCCAGTAGTCTTCCGTGGACAGGGTATGGCTACACCTTC. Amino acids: CASSLPWTGYGYTF.

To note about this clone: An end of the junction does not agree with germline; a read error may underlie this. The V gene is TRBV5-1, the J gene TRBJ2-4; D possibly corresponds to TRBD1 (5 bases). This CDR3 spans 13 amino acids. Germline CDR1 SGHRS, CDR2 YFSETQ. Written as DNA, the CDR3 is TGTGCCAGCAGCTTAGGCAGGGCCCACATTCAGTACTTC. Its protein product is CASSLGRAHIQYF.

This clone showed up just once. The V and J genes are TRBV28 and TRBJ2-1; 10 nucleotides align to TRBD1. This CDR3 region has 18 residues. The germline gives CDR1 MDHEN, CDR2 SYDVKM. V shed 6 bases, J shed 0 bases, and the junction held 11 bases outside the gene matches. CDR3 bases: TGTGCCAGCAGAACGGGACAGGGGAATTTGGGCTCCTACAATGAGCAGTTCTTC. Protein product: CASRTGQGNLGSYNEQFF.

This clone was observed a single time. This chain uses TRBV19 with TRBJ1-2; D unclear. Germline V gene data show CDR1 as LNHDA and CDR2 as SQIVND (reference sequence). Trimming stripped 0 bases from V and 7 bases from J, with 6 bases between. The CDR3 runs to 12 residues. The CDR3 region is CASSIDRFGYTF. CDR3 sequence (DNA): TGTGCCAGTAGTATAGATCGTTTTGGCTACACCTTC.

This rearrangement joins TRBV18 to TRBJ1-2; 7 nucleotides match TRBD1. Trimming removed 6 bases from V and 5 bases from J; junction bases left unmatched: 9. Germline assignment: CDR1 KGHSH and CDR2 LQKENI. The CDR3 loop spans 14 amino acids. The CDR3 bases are TGTGCCAGCTCGACGCAGGGGGGTAGTTATGGCTACACCTTC. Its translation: CASSTQGGSYGYTF. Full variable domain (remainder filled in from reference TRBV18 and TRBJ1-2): NAGVMQNPRHLVRRRGQEARLRCSPMKGHSHVYWYRQLPEEGLKFMVYLQKENIIDESGMPKERFSAEFPKEGPSILRIQQVVRGDSAAYFCASSTQGGSYGYTFGSGTRLTVV.

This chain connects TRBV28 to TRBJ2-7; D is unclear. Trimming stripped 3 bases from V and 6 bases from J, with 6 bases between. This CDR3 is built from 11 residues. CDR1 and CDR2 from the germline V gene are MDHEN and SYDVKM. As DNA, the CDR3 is TGTGCCAGCAGTTTTTTCTCCGAGCAGTACTTC. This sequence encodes CASSFFSEQYF.

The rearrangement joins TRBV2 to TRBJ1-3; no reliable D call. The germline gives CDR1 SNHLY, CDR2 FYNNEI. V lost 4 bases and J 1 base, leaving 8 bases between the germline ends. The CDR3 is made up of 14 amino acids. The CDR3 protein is CASSVGESGNTIYF. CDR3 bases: TGTGCCAGCAGTGTTGGGGAGTCTGGAAACACCATATATTTT.

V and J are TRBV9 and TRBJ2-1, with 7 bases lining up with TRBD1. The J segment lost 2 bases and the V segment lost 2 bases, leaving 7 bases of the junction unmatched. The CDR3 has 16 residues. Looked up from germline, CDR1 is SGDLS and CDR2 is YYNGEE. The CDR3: CASSVRQGETYNEQFF. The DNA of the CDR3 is TGTGCCAGCAGCGTCCGACAGGGAGAGACCTACAATGAGCAGTTCTTC.

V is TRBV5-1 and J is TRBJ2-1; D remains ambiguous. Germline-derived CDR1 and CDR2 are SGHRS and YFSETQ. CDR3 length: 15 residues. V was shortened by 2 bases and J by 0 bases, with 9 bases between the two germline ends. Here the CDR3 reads CASSFPSSSYNEQFF. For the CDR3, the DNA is TGCGCCAGCAGCTTCCCCAGTTCCTCCTACAATGAGCAGTTCTTC.

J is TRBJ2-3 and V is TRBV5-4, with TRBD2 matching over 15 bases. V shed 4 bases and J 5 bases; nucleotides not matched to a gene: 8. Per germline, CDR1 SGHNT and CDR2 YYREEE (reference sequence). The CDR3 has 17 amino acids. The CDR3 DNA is TGTGCCAGCAGCCCGGGGGGACTAGCGGGGGGCCAAGATACGCAGTATTTT. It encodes CASSPGGLAGGQDTQYF.

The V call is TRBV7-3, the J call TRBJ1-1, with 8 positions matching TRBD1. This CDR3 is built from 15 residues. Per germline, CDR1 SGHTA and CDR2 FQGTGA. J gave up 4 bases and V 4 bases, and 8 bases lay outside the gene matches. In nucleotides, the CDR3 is TGTGCCAGCAGCTCACCCGGGACAGGACGCACTGAAGCTTTCTTT. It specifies CASSSPGTGRTEAFF.

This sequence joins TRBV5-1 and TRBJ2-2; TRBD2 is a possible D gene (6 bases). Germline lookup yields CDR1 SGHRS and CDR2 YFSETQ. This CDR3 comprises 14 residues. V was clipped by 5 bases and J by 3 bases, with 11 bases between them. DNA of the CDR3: TGCGCCAGCAGTCGGGGAGGATACACCGGGGAGCTGTTTTTT. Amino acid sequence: CASSRGGYTGELFF.

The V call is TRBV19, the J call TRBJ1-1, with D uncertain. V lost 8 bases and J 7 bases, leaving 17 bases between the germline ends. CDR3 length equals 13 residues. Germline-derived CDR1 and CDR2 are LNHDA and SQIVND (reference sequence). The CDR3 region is CASRIDGGGEAFF. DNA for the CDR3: TGTGCCAGTCGCATTGACGGCGGCGGTGAAGCTTTCTTT.